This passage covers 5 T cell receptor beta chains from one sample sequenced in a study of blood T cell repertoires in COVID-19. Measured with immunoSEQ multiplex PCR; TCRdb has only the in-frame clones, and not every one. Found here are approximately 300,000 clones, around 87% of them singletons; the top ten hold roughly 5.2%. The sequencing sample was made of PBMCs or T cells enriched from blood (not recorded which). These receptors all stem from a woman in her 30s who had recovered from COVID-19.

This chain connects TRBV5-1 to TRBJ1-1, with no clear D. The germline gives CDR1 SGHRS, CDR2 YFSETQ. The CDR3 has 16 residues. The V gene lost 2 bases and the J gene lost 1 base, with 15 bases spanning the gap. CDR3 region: CASSLKPPGENTEAFF. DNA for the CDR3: TGCGCCAGCAGCTTAAAACCCCCCGGAGAGAACACTGAAGCTTTCTTT.

CDR3 nucleotides: TGTGCCAGCAGCGTAGCTGGGGGGTCCCAGTACTTC. Its protein is CASSVAGGSQYF. The rearrangement uses TRBV9 and TRBJ2-5; tentative D call: TRBD2 (6 bases). V lost 0 bases to trimming and J lost 9 bases, with 9 bases between them. The CDR3 sequence is 12 residues long. Germline CDR1 and CDR2: SGDLS and YYNGEE.

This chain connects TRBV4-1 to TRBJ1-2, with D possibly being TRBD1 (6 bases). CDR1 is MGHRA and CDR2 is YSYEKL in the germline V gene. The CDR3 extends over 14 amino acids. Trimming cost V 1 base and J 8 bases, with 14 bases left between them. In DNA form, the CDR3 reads TGCGCCAGCAGCCAAGCCGGACAGTTTGAGGGCTACACCTTC. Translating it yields CASSQAGQFEGYTF.

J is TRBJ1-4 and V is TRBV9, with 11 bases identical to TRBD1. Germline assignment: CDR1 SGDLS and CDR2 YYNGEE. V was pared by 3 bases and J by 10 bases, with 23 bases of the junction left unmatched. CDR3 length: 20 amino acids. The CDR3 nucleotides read TGTGCCAGCAGCGCGGCCGGACGGATGGTTCGGGACAGGGGGAGCGGAAAACTGTTTTTT. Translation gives CASSAAGRMVRDRGSGKLFF.

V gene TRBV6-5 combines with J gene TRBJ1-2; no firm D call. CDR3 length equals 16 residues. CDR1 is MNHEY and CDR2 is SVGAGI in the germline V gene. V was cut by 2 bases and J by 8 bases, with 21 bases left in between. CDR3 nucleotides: TGTGCCAGCAGTTACGGAAGCCTGACATCCACAGAGGGCTACACCTTC. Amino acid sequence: CASSYGSLTSTEGYTF.